These T cell receptor beta chains were read from a single sample in a study of cytomegalovirus exposure and HLA in healthy donors. Assay: immunoSEQ multiplex PCR; the TCRdb copy retains only in-frame clones and omits some. The sample shows 100,000 to 150,000 clones, 60% to 85% of them seen only once. The sample taken for sequencing was PBMCs. All receptors derive from a woman between 40 and 50 years old in good health and CMV-seronegative. Both conserved end residues are part of each CDR3. A D gene is named only where the DNA matches it firmly.

j_gene	v_gene	d_gene	CDR3aa	CDR3nt
TRBJ2-7	TRBV13	TRBD2	CASSPTSGGGSYEQYF	TGTGCCAGCAGCCCGACTAGCGGGGGGGGATCCTACGAGCAGTACTTC
TRBJ2-5	TRBV28	NA	CASSLGQEKETQYF	TGTGCCAGCAGTCTGGGGCAGGAGAAAGAGACCCAGTACTTC
TRBJ2-7	TRBV11-3	TRBD1	CASSPGTGVTYEQYF	TGTGCCAGCAGCCCTGGGACAGGGGTGACCTACGAGCAGTACTTC
TRBJ1-2	TRBV5-1	NA	CASHNTGSHGYTF	TGCGCCAGTCATAACACAGGGTCTCATGGCTACACCTTC
TRBJ1-2	TRBV30	NA	CAWMPVVPGYTF	TGTGCCTGGATGCCAGTGGTGCCTGGCTACACCTTC
TRBJ1-2	TRBV4-2	TRBD1	CASSQPPGTGGPGYTF	TGTGCCAGCAGCCAACCCCCTGGGACAGGGGGGCCTGGCTACACCTTC
TRBJ2-7	TRBV5-1	TRBD1	CASSISTGSLSEQYF	TGCGCCAGCAGCATTTCGACAGGGTCGCTCTCCGAGCAGTACTTC
TRBJ2-4	TRBV5-1	NA	CASFRGPEDIQYF	TGCGCCAGCTTTAGAGGGCCGGAAGACATTCAGTACTTC
TRBJ1-1	TRBV19	NA	CASSYAAGEGEAFF	TGTGCCAGTAGTTATGCGGCAGGGGAGGGTGAAGCTTTCTTT
TRBJ2-5	TRBV18	NA	CASSPLPGGGYQETQYF	TGTGCCAGCTCACCTCTCCCGGGAGGGGGCTACCAAGAGACCCAGTACTTC
TRBJ1-2	TRBV2	NA	CASREAGVGVYGYTF	TGTGCCAGCAGGGAAGCAGGGGTTGGCGTCTATGGCTACACCTTC
TRBJ1-1	TRBV21-1	NA	CASSNPGQGISTEAFF	TGTGCCAGCAGCAATCCGGGACAGGGAATCTCCACTGAAGCTTTCTTT
TRBJ1-5	TRBV18	NA	CASSPGPGGQPQHF	TGTGCCAGCTCACCGGGACCGGGAGGGCAGCCCCAGCATTTT